This passage covers 9 T cell receptor beta chains from one sample sequenced in a study of OX40 agonist ivuxolimab in advanced cancers. Using immunoSEQ multiplex PCR, the repertoire was profiled, and TCRdb retains in-frame clones only, with some absent. Of around 29,000 clones in the sample, approximately 93% were seen once. The starting material was CD4+ or CD8+ T cells sorted from blood, obtained in a trial of the OX40 agonist ivuxolimab. These receptors came from an adult with an advanced solid tumor such as melanoma, head and neck, liver or kidney cancer.

This chain connects TRBV11-2 to TRBJ1-2; D unresolved. CDR1 and CDR2 from the germline V gene are SGHAT and FQNNGV. This CDR3 spans 16 amino acids. Trimming took 5 bases from V and 4 from J, leaving 20 bases between them. The CDR3 DNA sequence: TGTGCCAGCAGCGGGGAAGTTTCGAAGACATTCTATGGCTACACCTTC. It specifies CASSGEVSKTFYGYTF.

The gene calls are TRBV10-3 and TRBJ2-4; unclear D gene. Germline assignment: CDR1 ENHRY and CDR2 SYGVKD. V dropped 3 bases and J dropped 1 base, with 13 bases sitting between them. The CDR3 length is 16 residues. CDR3 coding DNA: TGTGCCATCAGTGAAATTGGAGTCTCCGCCAAAAACATTCAGTACTTC. This encodes CAISEIGVSAKNIQYF.

The chain recombines TRBV7-9 with TRBJ2-2; no firm D call. CDR3 length: 11 amino acids. Trimming cost V 6 bases and J 7 bases, with 6 bases left between them. The V gene's germline CDR1 is SEHNR and CDR2 FQNEAQ (reference sequence). CDR3 sequence reads: CASSSIGELFF. The DNA of the CDR3 is TGTGCCAGCAGTTCCATCGGGGAGCTGTTTTTT.

This chain uses TRBV19 with TRBJ1-1; D is perhaps TRBD1 (6 bases). This CDR3 has 13 amino acids. CDR1 and CDR2 from the germline V gene are LNHDA and SQIVND (reference sequence). Trimming removed 5 bases at V and 4 bases at J, with 11 bases between. Written as DNA, the CDR3 is TGTGCCAGTAGTGCTGGACAGCTCACTGAAGCTTTCTTT. This sequence encodes CASSAGQLTEAFF.

This clone was seen a single time. This chain connects TRBV5-1 to TRBJ1-4; tentative D call: TRBD1 (5 bases). CDR1 and CDR2 from the germline V gene are SGHRS and YFSETQ. This CDR3 is built from 17 residues. The V end lost 0 bases, the J end lost 7 bases, and 19 bases lay between the germline ends. The CDR3 loop is CASSLAVPGGSGEKLFF. In DNA, the CDR3 is TGCGCCAGCAGCTTGGCGGTCCCGGGGGGGTCCGGTGAAAAACTGTTTTTT.

The chain carries TRBV6-4 and TRBJ1-2; D remains ambiguous. Germline values: CDR1 MRHNA, CDR2 SNTAGT. CDR3 length: 14 residues. Trimming stripped 6 bases from V and 4 bases from J, with 15 bases between. The CDR3 is CASSVPGSSYGYTF. CDR3 nucleotides: TGTGCCAGCAGCGTTCCAGGATCATCCTATGGCTACACCTTC.

The V gene is TRBV7-6, the J gene TRBJ2-1; 11 nucleotides match TRBD2. J gave up 2 bases and V 0 bases, and 0 bases lay outside the gene matches. CDR1 SGHVS and CDR2 FNYEAQ come from the germline V gene. This CDR3 region has 16 residues. The chain's CDR3 is CASSLASGGAYNEQFF. CDR3 sequence (DNA): TGTGCCAGCAGCTTAGCTAGCGGGGGGGCCTACAATGAGCAGTTCTTC.

This chain connects TRBV2 to TRBJ2-5, with D uncertain. There are 14 residues in the CDR3. The germline gives CDR1 SNHLY, CDR2 FYNNEI. Trimming took off 2 bases at V and 1 base at J, with 8 bases between the two ends. CDR3 protein: CASSEQPGQETQYF. The CDR3, as DNA: TGTGCCAGCAGTGAACAGCCGGGCCAAGAGACCCAGTACTTC.

This sequence joins TRBV5-5 and TRBJ2-1; the match to TRBD1 covers 7 bases. Per the germline V gene, CDR1 is SGHKS and CDR2 is YYEKEE (reference sequence). V shed 4 bases and J 9 bases; nucleotides not matched to a gene: 7. The CDR3 runs 13 residues. The CDR3 bases are TGTGCCAGCAGCGTGGACCCAGGGGGTGAGCAGTTCTTC. Its translation is CASSVDPGGEQFF.